These 13 T cell receptor beta chains were all obtained from the same sample, sequenced in a study of CD8+ T cells in alopecia areata. Stated treatment: oral pan-JAK inhibitor, 5-10 mg twice daily. Extracted RNA was reverse transcribed into cDNA, the sequencing template. Data came from immunoSEQ multiplex PCR; TCRdb stores just in-frame clones and leaves some out. The data show about 190,000 clones, about three fifths seen once. The specimen was CD4+ T cells sorted from blood, collected at week 4, from a patient treated with tofacitinib. These receptors were taken from a human donor with alopecia areata.

The chain combines TRBV15 with TRBJ2-5; D not certain. This CDR3 contains 13 residues. Germline loops: CDR1 LNHNV, CDR2 YYDKDF (reference sequence). Trimming removed 3 bases from V and 1 base from J, with 6 bases in between. CDR3 bases: TGTGCCACCAGCAGCTACTTCCAAGAGACCCAGTACTTC. Amino acids: CATSSYFQETQYF.

The rearrangement links TRBV5-1 to TRBJ2-5; no clear D gene. CDR1 and CDR2 (germline): SGHRS, YFSETQ. CDR3 length: 15 residues. The germline V and J ends were trimmed by 0 bases and 4 bases, with 13 bases remaining between them. CDR3 bases: TGCGCCAGCAGCTTGGGTTCCGGGTCGAGAGAGACCCAGTACTTC. It encodes CASSLGSGSRETQYF. Full variable domain (missing parts from reference TRBV5-1 and TRBJ2-5): KAGVTQTPRYLIKTRGQQVTLSCSPISGHRSVSWYQQTPGQGLQFLFEYFSETQRNKGNFPGRFSGRQFSNSRSEMNVSTLELGDSALYLCASSLGSGSRETQYFGPGTRLLVL.

The V gene is TRBV30, the J gene TRBJ1-1; tentatively, D is TRBD1 (6 bases). The CDR3 sequence is 16 residues long. The germline V gene has CDR1 GTSNPN and CDR2 SVGIG (reference sequence). V was shortened by 0 bases and J by 2 bases, with 16 bases between the two germline ends. The CDR3 DNA reads as TGTGCCTGGAGTGTACACGGGGGGGCGACTAACACTGAAGCTTTCTTT. It yields the protein CAWSVHGGATNTEAFF.

This chain connects TRBV9 to TRBJ2-2; D is unresolved. This CDR3 region has 12 residues. The germline V gene encodes CDR1 SGDLS and CDR2 YYNGEE. V lost 4 bases and J lost 7, with 8 bases in between. The CDR3 sequence: CASSQDFGELFF. In nucleotides, the CDR3 is TGTGCCAGCAGCCAAGACTTCGGGGAGCTGTTTTTT.

This clone was detected only a few times. This chain links TRBV6-6 with TRBJ2-2; 7 nucleotides line up with TRBD2. This CDR3 comprises 11 residues. CDR1 is MNHNY and CDR2 is SVGAGI in the germline V gene (reference sequence). The CDR3 spells CGGGSTGELFF. The CDR3 DNA sequence: TGTGGGGGAGGGTCCACCGGGGAGCTGTTTTTT.

V is TRBV30 and J is TRBJ1-1; TRBD1 might be the D (5 bases). CDR3 length: 12 residues. Trimming stripped 0 bases from V and 11 bases from J, with 13 bases between. Germline-derived CDR1 and CDR2 are GTSNPN and SVGIG (reference sequence). The CDR3 DNA is TGTGCCTGGAGTGTACGAGGGGCCTGGGCTTTCTTT. The encoded protein is CAWSVRGAWAFF.

This chain joins TRBV29-1 and TRBJ2-3; D unclear. The germline V gene has CDR1 SQVTM and CDR2 ANQGSEA. This CDR3 region has 16 residues. V was cut by 1 base and J by 0 bases, with 14 bases left in between. The CDR3 nucleotides are TGCAGCGTTGAAGTACATGGCGGATCTAGCACAGATACGCAGTATTTT. Its translation: CSVEVHGGSSTDTQYF.

This clone was counted between two and nine times. The genes are TRBV27 and TRBJ2-7, with TRBD1 matching over 7 bases. This CDR3 contains 13 residues. V shed 9 bases, J shed 3 bases, and the junction held 8 bases outside the gene matches. Germline lookup yields CDR1 MNHEY and CDR2 SMNVEV (reference sequence). The CDR3: CASGTDQNYEQYF. The CDR3 bases are TGTGCCAGTGGGACAGATCAGAACTACGAGCAGTACTTC.

This chain links TRBV9 with TRBJ2-7; D might be TRBD1 or TRBD2, each matching 5 bases. The V end was cut by 3 bases, the J end by 5 bases, with 18 bases between. This CDR3 is built from 15 residues. Per germline, CDR1 SGDLS and CDR2 YYNGEE. DNA of the CDR3: TGTGCCAGCAGCGCCGACGGGGCGGTACAGAACGAGCAGTACTTC. Its translation is CASSADGAVQNEQYF.

The rearrangement links TRBV14 to TRBJ2-1, with 8 bases that match TRBD1. The germline CDR1 and CDR2 sequences are SGHDN and FVKESK. The CDR3 consists of 15 residues. Germline trimming cut 4 bases from V and 0 bases from J; bases unmatched to any gene: 2. The CDR3 DNA sequence: TGTGCCAGCAGCCTCGACAGGGGCTCCTACAATGAGCAGTTCTTC. As protein: CASSLDRGSYNEQFF.

About this clone itself: At the DNA level, this CDR3 is encoded by other sequences in the same sample as well. The rearrangement uses TRBV10-1 and TRBJ2-7; 12 bases agree with TRBD1. Germline V gene data show CDR1 as WNHNN and CDR2 as SYGVQD (reference sequence). The CDR3 covers 17 residues. The V segment lost 5 bases and the J segment 3 bases; nucleotides outside the gene matches: 11. The CDR3 region is CASSQPSGTGGVYEQYF. CDR3 DNA: TGCGCCAGCAGTCAACCCTCCGGGACAGGGGGCGTCTACGAGCAGTACTTC.

This clone occurred many times. V is TRBV7-7 and J is TRBJ2-5; a possible D gene is TRBD2 (6 bases). This CDR3 is 16 amino acids long. Looked up from germline, CDR1 is SSHAT and CDR2 is FNYEAQ (reference sequence). With 3 bases removed from V and 0 bases from J, the gap between germline ends came to 14 bases. The CDR3: CASSFGGTGYQETQYF. CDR3 coding DNA: TGTGCCAGCAGCTTCGGGGGAACGGGGTACCAAGAGACCCAGTACTTC.

Points on this clone: An end of the junction does not agree with germline; a read error may underlie this. The chain joins TRBV29-1 to TRBJ2-5, with a tentative D call TRBD1 (5 bases). The CDR3 is 13 amino acids. Per the germline V gene, CDR1 is SQVTM and CDR2 is ANQGSEA. CDR3 amino acids: CSVGGAGEEAQYF. The CDR3 bases are TGCAGCGTTGGGGGCGCTGGGGAAGAGGCCCAGTACTTC.